This T cell receptor beta chain was retrieved from a study of CD8 T cells in ankylosing spondylitis. TCRdb passed the 5' RACE reads through MiXCR, listing each CDR3 protein once. The sample carries fewer than 350,000 distinct CDR3 sequences, around a tenth recorded once. The sample consisted of blood, either unsorted or a sorted T cell fraction (not recorded which). This sequence was found in a female donor with ankylosing spondylitis or in good health (not recorded which).

The CDR3 DNA sequence: TGCGCCAGCAGCTTTTCGGGACATACTCAAGAAGCTTTCTTT. It translates to CASSFSGHTQEAFF. This sequence joins TRBV5-1 and TRBJ1-1, with a weak D call TRBD1 (6 bases). With 2 bases removed from V and 8 bases from J, the gap between germline ends came to 16 bases. The CDR3 runs 14 residues. Germline values: CDR1 SGHRS, CDR2 YFSETQ. Full variable domain (missing parts from reference TRBV5-1 and TRBJ1-1): KAGVTQTPRYLIKTRGQQVTLSCSPISGHRSVSWYQQTPGQGLQFLFEYFSETQRNKGNFPGRFSGRQFSNSRSEMNVSTLELGDSALYLCASSFSGHTQEAFFGQGTRLTVV.